The sample holds a few counts of the clone carrying this T cell receptor (beta chain). The antigen remains undetermined. The identical CDR3 is also encoded by other nucleotide sequences in the sample. The data are from a study of shared clonotypes between healthy human individuals. Study-level information: CD8 memory received one plate per donor, CD8 naive two, CD4 memory three and CD4 naive three. The study's findings and limits: A handful of donors showed sharing of 4.5% to 6% of naive CD4 clonotypes. Larger richness was generally estimated for naive than memory subsets.

Repertoires were generated with immunoSEQ multiplex PCR, while TCRdb's copy carries only in-frame clones and drops some. The repertoire consists of 1.5 million to 2.5 million clones, with about 95% occurring once and the leading ten covering 1% to 1.5%. Naivety among CD8 cells was defined by CD45RO negativity and positive CCR7 selection, thereby excluding terminally differentiated effector memory CD45RA+ cells. This TCR was sampled from a man between 18 and 35 years old in good health. Sequencing was done on a sample of naive CD8+ T cells sorted from blood.

The CDR3 nucleotides are TGCGCCAGCAGCTCCGGGACAGCCTACGAGCAGTACTTC. Amino acids: CASSSGTAYEQYF. J is TRBJ2-7 and V is TRBV5-1; 7 bases are shared with TRBD1. The CDR3 has 13 residues. Germline values: CDR1 SGHRS, CDR2 YFSETQ. The V gene end was trimmed by 3 bases and the J gene end by 2 bases; junction bases not matched to a gene: 2. The complete variable domain, with remaining parts taken from reference TRBV5-1 and TRBJ2-7, reads KAGVTQTPRYLIKTRGQQVTLSCSPISGHRSVSWYQQTPGQGLQFLFEYFSETQRNKGNFPGRFSGRQFSNSRSEMNVSTLELGDSALYLCASSSGTAYEQYFGPGTRLTVT.